One T cell receptor (beta chain) is described in this entry. Antigen unknown. This entry comes from a study of T cell responses to AZD1222 COVID-19 vaccine. Trimming removed 7 bases from V and 2 bases from J, with 28 bases in between. The CDR3 has 19 residues. CDR1 SGHAT and CDR2 FQNNGV come from the germline V gene. Study-wide points: Repertoire collection took place solely once the T cell response had peaked. Females outnumbered males among donors, who were mostly white British; clonal diversity was possibly underestimated.

Profiled with immunoSEQ multiplex PCR; TCRdb holds only in-frame clones, not every one. The data hold tens of thousands of clones, with approximately 88% observed a single time. The input for sequencing was peripheral blood, taken 28 days after the second AZD1222 dose. The receptor's source is an adult who received the AZD1222 COVID-19 vaccine. The chain links TRBV11-2 to TRBJ2-3; D is perhaps TRBD2 (6 bases). This CDR3 is CASNFDTSYSGDPTDTQYF. The CDR3 nucleotides read TGTGCCAGCAATTTCGACACCTCCTATAGCGGAGACCCCACAGATACGCAGTATTTT.